Below are 26 T cell receptor beta chains sequenced from a single sample in a study of CD8+ T cells in alopecia areata. In each case, RNA was isolated and then reverse transcribed into cDNA as the sequencing template. The data were produced by immunoSEQ multiplex PCR, yet TCRdb's version contains in-frame clones alone and is incomplete. The sample yields 150,000 or so clones, roughly 48% seen once. Input material: CD4+ T cells sorted from blood. The source is a human donor with alopecia areata.

A single count supports this clone. This chain uses TRBV5-4 with TRBJ2-1, with D unclear. The CDR3 runs 16 residues. From germline, CDR1 is SGHNT and CDR2 YYREEE (reference sequence). Trimming took off 0 bases at V and 0 bases at J, with 10 bases between the two ends. DNA of the CDR3: TGTGCCAGCAGCTTGGTACGGGCCAGCTCCTACAATGAGCAGTTCTTC. Encoded protein: CASSLVRASSYNEQFF.

This clone was seen more than once but under ten times. The genes are TRBV29-1 and TRBJ2-7, with unresolved D. CDR3 length equals 12 residues. V lost 7 bases and J lost 4, with 14 bases in between. CDR1 SQVTM and CDR2 ANQGSEA come from the germline V gene. As DNA, the CDR3 is TGCAGCGCTGGCGAGTTTTCGTACGAGCAGTACTTC. Amino acids: CSAGEFSYEQYF.

This chain connects TRBV9 to TRBJ2-2; D remains unclear. In germline, CDR1 is SGDLS, CDR2 YYNGEE. Trimming took off 1 base at V and 7 bases at J, with 5 bases between the two ends. CDR3 length: 12 amino acids. This chain's CDR3 is CASSVYDGELFF. The CDR3 region has the DNA TGTGCCAGCAGCGTATACGACGGGGAGCTGTTTTTT.

This chain links TRBV5-1 with TRBJ2-2, with TRBD1 as a possible D gene (5 bases). V was cut by 9 bases and J by 6 bases, with 18 bases left in between. This CDR3 region has 14 residues. CDR1 SGHRS and CDR2 YFSETQ come from the germline V gene. The CDR3: CATTASLGAGELFF. The CDR3 bases are TGCGCCACCACCGCCTCCCTAGGGGCCGGGGAGCTGTTTTTT.

The chain carries TRBV5-1 and TRBJ2-5; the D gene could be TRBD1 or TRBD2 (5 bases each). The CDR3 loop spans 14 amino acids. Germline V gene sequence: CDR1 SGHRS, CDR2 YFSETQ. The ends were cut back, 7 bases at V and 1 base at J, with 14 bases in the middle. CDR3 sequence reads: CASSTRGPQETQYF. DNA of the CDR3: TGCGCCAGCTCAACGAGGGGACCCCAAGAGACCCAGTACTTC.

The J gene is TRBJ2-3, the V gene TRBV29-1; weak D call: TRBD1 (5 bases). V lost 4 bases, J lost 1 base, and 9 bases lay in between. CDR1 is SQVTM and CDR2 is ANQGSEA in the germline V gene. This CDR3 is built from 13 residues. This CDR3 reads CSVAPTGTDTQYF. CDR3 bases: TGCAGCGTTGCCCCGACAGGCACAGATACGCAGTATTTT.

This chain connects TRBV27 to TRBJ2-3, with D perhaps assigned TRBD1 or TRBD2 (5 bases each). Germline-derived CDR1 and CDR2 are MNHEY and SMNVEV (reference sequence). V lost 5 bases and J lost 5, with 11 bases in between. The CDR3 consists of 13 residues. In DNA, the CDR3 is TGTGCCAGCAGTGGACCGGGACGAGATACGCAGTATTTT. This translates into CASSGPGRDTQYF.

This clone was seen more than once but under ten times. The V call is TRBV29-1, the J call TRBJ2-1, with D perhaps matching TRBD1 (6 bases). CDR3 size: 15 residues. V lost 0 bases and J lost 4, with 13 bases in between. Germline values: CDR1 SQVTM, CDR2 ANQGSEA. Here the CDR3 DNA reads TGCAGCGTTGAAGACCGACAGGAATGGTACAATGAGCAGTTCTTC. Translating gives CSVEDRQEWYNEQFF.

This clone was picked up a small number of times. The chain combines TRBV19 with TRBJ2-5; a possible D gene is TRBD1 (5 bases). The J call is doubtful: the DNA matches TRBJ2-7 better. CDR1 and CDR2 from the germline V gene are LNHDA and SQIVND (reference sequence). CDR3 length: 12 amino acids. The DNA of the CDR3 is TGTGCCACAAAAGGACAACTCTACGAGCAGTACTTC. This encodes CATKGQLYEQYF.

The chain is built from TRBV7-9 and TRBJ2-5, with D uncertain. This CDR3 has 13 amino acids. Germline V gene lookup returns CDR1 SEHNR and CDR2 FQNEAQ (reference sequence). V lost 5 bases to trimming and J lost 2 bases, with 9 bases between them. The CDR3 region is CASSLEQQETQYF. CDR3 in DNA: TGTGCCAGCAGCCTCGAGCAGCAAGAGACCCAGTACTTC.

This clone came up once. This chain joins TRBV28 and TRBJ2-5; D remains ambiguous. This CDR3 comprises 13 residues. Germline CDR1 MDHEN, CDR2 SYDVKM. Trimming removed 6 bases from V and 5 bases from J, with 13 bases in between. The CDR3 nucleotides are TGTGCCAGCAGAGACCTTAACCGGGAGACCCAGTACTTC. Amino acid sequence: CASRDLNRETQYF.

J is TRBJ2-7 and V is TRBV28, with D possibly matching TRBD1 (7 bases). Germline lookup yields CDR1 MDHEN and CDR2 SYDVKM. The CDR3 has 14 residues. V dropped 7 bases and J dropped 0 bases, with 13 bases sitting between them. CDR3 in amino acids: CASTPGGSSYEQYF. Here the CDR3 DNA reads TGTGCCAGCACCCCAGGGGGGAGCTCCTACGAGCAGTACTTC.

The rearrangement joins TRBV30 to TRBJ1-2; 9 nucleotides line up with TRBD1. J was trimmed by 8 bases and V by 5 bases; bases with no gene match: 9. CDR1 is GTSNPN and CDR2 is SVGIG in the germline V gene (reference sequence). The CDR3 covers 13 residues. The CDR3 DNA reads TGTGCCTGGGAGGGACAGGGTTCATACGGCTACACCTTC. Translation: CAWEGQGSYGYTF.

This chain links TRBV6-5 with TRBJ1-2, with 9 bases fitting TRBD1. Trimming at V came to 6 bases and at J to 8 bases, leaving 7 bases not matched to a gene. The V gene's germline CDR1 is MNHEY and CDR2 SVGAGI. This CDR3 spans 13 amino acids. The CDR3 region has the DNA TGTGCCAGCAGATTCACAGGGGGCGAGGGCTACACCTTC. It codes for CASRFTGGEGYTF.

The V gene is TRBV19, the J gene TRBJ1-2, with TRBD1 identical over 8 bases. The CDR3 sequence is 14 residues long. The germline gives CDR1 LNHDA, CDR2 SQIVND (reference sequence). The junction had 10 bases not matched to a gene; V was cut back by 10 bases and J by 3 bases. The CDR3: CATKRQGLDYGYTF. Here the CDR3 DNA reads TGTGCCACCAAGAGACAGGGGCTCGACTATGGCTACACCTTC.

In this sample, this clone turned up a few times. The chain couples TRBV29-1 to TRBJ1-2; TRBD1 might be the D (6 bases). Trimming took 5 bases from V and 8 from J, leaving 18 bases between them. This CDR3 is 13 amino acids long. Germline lookup yields CDR1 SQVTM and CDR2 ANQGSEA. CDR3 sequence (DNA): TGCAGCGTTTTCGACAGGCTAGAAGGAGGCTACACCTTC. Its translation is CSVFDRLEGGYTF.

This chain links TRBV5-1 with TRBJ2-5; 14 bases are shared with TRBD2. J was trimmed by 5 bases and V by 3 bases; bases with no gene match: 9. The CDR3 is made up of 17 amino acids. The germline CDR1 and CDR2 sequences are SGHRS and YFSETQ. Here the CDR3 DNA reads TGCGCCAGCAGCTCGGGACTAGCGGGGGTGCCGGGGGAGACCCAGTACTTC. Protein: CASSSGLAGVPGETQYF.

The CDR3 here is CASRLAREPTDTQYF. The CDR3 nucleotides are TGTGCAAGTCGCTTAGCCCGCGAGCCCACAGATACGCAGTATTTT. The chain uses TRBV12-2 and TRBJ2-3; the D call of TRBD2 is as the table states it, not checked on the DNA. TRBV12-2 is annotated as a pseudogene. The CDR3 runs 15 residues.

V usage is TRBV6-5 and J usage is TRBJ1-1; D unresolved. The CDR3 spans 13 residues. Germline assignment: CDR1 MNHEY and CDR2 SVGAGI. The germline V and J ends were trimmed by 2 bases and 2 bases, with 6 bases remaining between them. The CDR3 DNA sequence: TGTGCCAGCAGTTACGGGGATAACACTGAAGCTTTCTTT. Translation gives CASSYGDNTEAFF.

This clone was recorded once. V usage is TRBV2 and J usage is TRBJ2-5; the D gene is possibly TRBD2 (5 bases). Germline-derived CDR1 and CDR2 are SNHLY and FYNNEI. The CDR3 has 14 residues. Trimming cost V 2 bases and J 0 bases, with 7 bases left between them. The CDR3 coding sequence is TGTGCCAGCAGTGAATGGGAGTACCAAGAGACCCAGTACTTC. Protein sequence: CASSEWEYQETQYF.

This clone came up a few times. This specimen includes other DNA sequences encoding the same CDR3. This sequence joins TRBV29-1 and TRBJ1-5, with TRBD1 identical over 8 bases. Germline CDR1 SQVTM, CDR2 ANQGSEA. V was clipped by 4 bases and J by 4 bases; unmatched bases: 3. The CDR3 totals 13 residues. CDR3 nucleotide sequence: TGCAGCGTTGCAGGGGGCGGAAATCAGCCCCAGCATTTT. Translating it yields CSVAGGGNQPQHF.

The CDR3 DNA sequence: TGTGCCAGCAGCCAATCGGAAGCGGGAACTAGGCTGAGCACAGATACGCAGTATTTT. Translation: CASSQSEAGTRLSTDTQYF. V usage is TRBV4-2 and J usage is TRBJ2-3; the match to TRBD2 covers 7 bases. Germline V gives CDR1 LGHNA, CDR2 YNFKEQ. V gave up 2 bases and J gave up 0 bases; unmatched junction bases: 14. The CDR3 has 19 residues.

The rearrangement joins TRBV30 to TRBJ1-5; D is unresolved. Trimming removed 7 bases from V and 0 bases from J, with 10 bases in between. CDR1 and CDR2 (germline): GTSNPN, SVGIG (reference sequence). The CDR3 contains 13 residues. In DNA, the CDR3 is TGTGCCTTCGAGGGAGATAGCAATCAGCCCCAGCATTTT. It specifies CAFEGDSNQPQHF.

The V gene is TRBV29-1, the J gene TRBJ2-4; 7 bases line up with TRBD1. The CDR3 extends over 14 amino acids. The germline V gene has CDR1 SQVTM and CDR2 ANQGSEA. J lost 2 bases, V lost 6 bases, and 7 bases had no gene match. This chain's CDR3 is CSVRQGLSKNIQYF. The CDR3 DNA is TGCAGCGTGAGACAGGGTCTATCCAAAAACATTCAGTACTTC.

V gene TRBV6-1 combines with J gene TRBJ1-2; TRBD1 agrees at 7 bases. With 2 bases clipped from V and 3 bases from J, the junction kept 9 bases outside the gene matches. Germline CDR1 and CDR2: MNHNS and SASEGT. CDR3 size: 16 residues. CDR3 residues: CASSEHYRGRDYGYTF. For the CDR3, the DNA is TGTGCCAGCAGTGAACATTACAGGGGACGAGACTATGGCTACACCTTC.

V is TRBV2 and J is TRBJ1-1; D is perhaps TRBD1 (5 bases). The CDR3 has 15 residues. V was shortened by 2 bases and J by 5 bases, with 15 bases between the two germline ends. Germline CDR1 and CDR2: SNHLY and FYNNEI. The CDR3 sequence is CASSEMGAGRTEAFF. DNA for the CDR3: TGTGCCAGCAGTGAAATGGGTGCAGGGAGGACTGAAGCTTTCTTT.